This TCR beta chain was documented in a study of OX40 agonist ivuxolimab in advanced cancers. Concerning the study at large: Ivuxolimab, which targeted the costimulatory receptor OX40 (CD134), was an agonistic, fully human IgG2 monoclonal antibody. Prior anti-PD-1, anti-PD-L1 or anti-CTLA-4 therapy was permitted, and checkpoint inhibitors had been received by less than 45% of dose-escalation patients. Intravenous ivuxolimab was administered to patients every 2 weeks at six dose levels: 0.01, 0.1, 0.3, 1.5, 3 and 10 mg/kg. The purpose of peripheral TCRbeta sequencing was to test whether ivuxolimab changed TCR sequence diversity and led to clonal T-cell expansion. The dose-escalation cohort was about 83% male with a mean age of approximately 60 years, ranging from roughly 20 to 80. Partial responses occurred in three dose-escalation patients, of whom one had hepatocellular carcinoma and two had cutaneous melanoma. The monotherapy dose-escalation portion (N of about 50 patients) of the phase I ivuxolimab trial is reported in the paper. Of the 50 or so patients in dose escalation, about 20 had hepatocellular carcinoma, around 15 had melanoma, 9 had renal cell carcinoma and 9 had head and neck cancer.

Genomic DNA was isolated from the sorted cells so that the TCRbeta CDR3 region could be sequenced. The immunoSEQ Assay was used to sequence the TCRbeta CDR3 regions. In its TCRdb copy, this immuneACCESS table keeps in-frame sequences only and misses some clones. Where compared with another copy, unresolved V genes explain less than half of these, and the others have no known cause. The sample includes approximately 86,000 clones, with around nine tenths observed a single time. The top ten clonotypes cover roughly 1.1% of the sample. V drops 3 bases and J drops 6 bases, leaving 15 bases in between. From cysteine to phenylalanine, the CDR3 is 15 amino acids long. The entry retains the CDR3 DNA only, 45 bases that are in frame from base 1. CDR1 and CDR2, looked up from the germline V gene, are MNHNS and SASEGT. The trial excluded patients who had a history of autoimmune disease or who were on systemic immunosuppression. Peripheral blood for TCR sequencing was collected from all dose cohorts at baseline, on cycle 4 day 1, and on cycle 7 day 1. Samples were obtained from an open-label, multicenter, first-in-human phase I dose-escalation trial of ivuxolimab. Adults with locally advanced or metastatic melanoma, renal cell, hepatocellular, or head and neck squamous cell carcinoma were enrolled in the trial. Before TCR sequencing, CD4+ and CD8+ T cells were separately sorted from peripheral blood.

What the work shows at the level of the full study, not this receptor alone: The antigen specificity of the clonally expanded peripheral T cells was not determined. After ivuxolimab, CD8+ T cells had more expanded clones than CD4+ T cells on average. Low levels of normalized T-cell clonal expansion were also seen in some patients who did not respond. Clonal expansion of both CD4+ and CD8+ blood T cells was observed from baseline to week 6 at doses 0.1 to 3.0 mg/kg. Partial responders in the 0.1-3.0 mg/kg groups had among the lowest normalized peripheral clonal expansion, especially among CD8+ T cells.

As for this clone: Its antigen is currently not known. One base away there is no much larger clone; base qualities are not given.

The chain links TRBV6-1 with TRBJ2-4, and TRBD1 may be the D gene, going by 5 matching bases. The starting material was CD4+ or CD8+ T cells sorted from blood, obtained in a trial of the OX40 agonist ivuxolimab. This receptor was identified in an adult with an advanced solid tumor such as melanoma, head and neck, liver or kidney cancer. The base sequence is TGTGCCAGCAGTGATCTAGGGGCTGGGGCAAACATTCAGTACTTC. It is translated as CASSDLGAGANIQYF.